The clone carrying this T cell receptor beta chain was found a few times. Its antigen is still unknown. The data were obtained in a study of regulatory T cells in long-lasting Graves disease. General study findings and limits: Comparison showed that persistent patients shared more public clonotypes (2,741) than new patients (about 880).

Library construction for TCR beta used iRepertoire HTBI primers and Arm-PCR of CDR3 regions. From the multiplex PCR reads, TCRdb called clonotypes with MiXCR, one entry per CDR3 protein. The sample holds over 350,000 distinct CDR3 sequences, over 12% seen once. This CDR3 spans 14 amino acids. V lost 5 bases and J lost 0, with 10 bases in between. CDR1 and CDR2 from the germline V gene are SEHNR and FQNEAQ (reference sequence). Time point described: newly diagnosed GD, antithyroid drugs for less than 3 months. PBMCs were the source of the RNA used for TCR sequencing. This same sample was also taken into another study, of T cells in Graves' hyperthyroidism and ophthalmopathy.

This chain links TRBV7-9 with TRBJ1-2; the D gene is possibly TRBD1 (6 bases). The sequence came from a woman aged 40 to 50 with Graves disease. The sample was peripheral blood mononuclear cells (PBMCs), taken at new diagnosis, from a patient treated with antithyroid drugs. CDR3 sequence: CASSTWTANYGYTF. The CDR3 DNA is TGTGCCAGCAGCACCTGGACAGCTAACTATGGCTACACCTTC. Combining the CDR3 with reference TRBV7-9 and TRBJ1-2 gives the whole variable domain DTGVSQNPRHKITKRGQNVTFRCDPISEHNRLYWYRQTLGQGPEFLTYFQNEAQLEKSRLLSDRFSAERPKGSFSTLEIQRTEQGDSAMYLCASSTWTANYGYTFGSGTRLTVV.